The present T cell receptor beta chain was sequenced within a study of shared clonotypes between healthy human individuals. The overall study: The study used three CD4 naive, three CD4 memory, two CD8 naive and one CD8 memory plate per donor. General observations from the study: Only blood underwent sampling, and tissue repertoires likely differ.

In replicate PCRs of sorted subsets, approximately 210 ng DNA, tens of thousands of T cell genomes, was used. Here immunoSEQ multiplex PCR was the method, and the copy in TCRdb shows in-frame clones only, minus some. This table has 2 million to 2.5 million clones, approximately 93% appearing once. Division of CD4+ cells produced a CD45RA+ naive subset and a CD45RA-negative memory subset. Trimming cost V 0 bases and J 4 bases, with 12 bases left between them. Germline V CDR1 and CDR2: MGHRA, YSYEKL. The CDR3 consists of 15 residues. With respect to this clone: Antigen: not known.

The sequence derives from a man aged 18 to 29 in good health. Some clones in this sample may be carry-over from other donors' samples. The sample consisted of naive CD4+ T cells from PBMCs. The subset here: CD45RA+ positively selected. The chain uses TRBV4-1 and TRBJ1-2; D perhaps matches TRBD1 (5 bases). Here the CDR3 reads CASSQDLGQFYGYTF. The DNA of the CDR3 is TGCGCCAGCAGCCAAGATCTGGGGCAGTTCTATGGCTACACCTTC.